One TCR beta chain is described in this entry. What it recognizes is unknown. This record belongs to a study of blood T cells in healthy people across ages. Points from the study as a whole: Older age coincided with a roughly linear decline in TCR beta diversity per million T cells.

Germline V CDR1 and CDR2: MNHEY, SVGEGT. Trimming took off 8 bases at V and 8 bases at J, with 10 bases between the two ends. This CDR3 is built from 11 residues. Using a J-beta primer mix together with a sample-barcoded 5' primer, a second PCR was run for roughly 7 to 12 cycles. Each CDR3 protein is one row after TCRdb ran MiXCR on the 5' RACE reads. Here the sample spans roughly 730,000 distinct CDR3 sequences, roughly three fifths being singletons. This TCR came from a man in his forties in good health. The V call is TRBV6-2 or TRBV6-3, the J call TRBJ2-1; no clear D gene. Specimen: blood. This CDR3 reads CASESYHEQFF. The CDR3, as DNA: TGTGCCAGCGAGTCGTACCATGAGCAGTTCTTC.